This entry concerns a single T cell receptor beta chain. At one of its ends the junction is not consistent with the germline gene, which may arise from a read error. Per the study methods: How many nucleated cells were present was estimated from reference gene primer amplification. Clones were sequenced by immunoSEQ multiplex PCR, and TCRdb holds only the in-frame ones, with some missing. V and J calls and clone size are given by that table; D and trimming were obtained from the DNA. The repertoire holds about 190,000 clones, around 85% seen once, with 2.1% in the top ten. Germline CDR1 and CDR2: LGHDT and YNNKEL (reference sequence). The CDR3 length is 11 residues. The data derive from a study of blood T cell repertoires in COVID-19. Study details: The United States, Italy and Spain provided the acute and convalescent COVID-19 samples. T cells, B-cell-depleted T cells, or PBMCs supplied cDNA or gDNA.

The source material was peripheral blood. The TCR sequence derives from a man aged 65-85 years with active or convalescent COVID-19. J is TRBJ2-5 and V is TRBV3-1 (or the pseudogene TRBV3-2); D is unclear. Here the CDR3 reads CASSQIAVFHF. CDR3 DNA: TGTGCCAGCAGCCAAATAGCCGTCTTCCACTTC.